This passage covers 7 T cell receptor beta chains from one sample sequenced in a study of blood T cell repertoires in COVID-19. Generated by immunoSEQ multiplex PCR, the TCRdb table keeps only in-frame clones and is missing some. The table lists about 480,000 clones, about 88% of them singletons, with around 7.9% in the top ten. Material for sequencing was PBMCs or T cells enriched from blood (not recorded which). These TCRs come from a woman in her fifties or sixties who had recovered from COVID-19.

V usage is TRBV30 and J usage is TRBJ1-1, with D possibly being TRBD1 (6 bases). V was shortened by 3 bases and J by 1 base, with 18 bases between the two germline ends. This CDR3 spans 16 amino acids. The V gene's germline CDR1 is GTSNPN and CDR2 SVGIG (reference sequence). The CDR3 DNA reads as TGTGCCTGGAGCCATGCGGGAGTCAGGGGGAACACTGAAGCTTTCTTT. Translated: CAWSHAGVRGNTEAFF.

The rearrangement uses TRBV12-5 and TRBJ2-1, with 8 bases aligning to TRBD2. Germline-derived CDR1 and CDR2 are LGHNT and FRNRAP. V lost 0 bases, J lost 9 bases, and 16 bases stayed unmatched. The CDR3 totals 18 residues. The CDR3 sequence: CASGLVLSASGGEGEQFF. The CDR3, as DNA: TGTGCTAGTGGTTTGGTACTTAGTGCCAGCGGGGGTGAGGGTGAGCAGTTCTTC.

The table lists this clone with a count of one. The chain couples TRBV24-1 to TRBJ1-1; 7 bases are a match to TRBD1. The germline V gene encodes CDR1 KGHDR and CDR2 SFDVKD. The CDR3 spans 17 residues. V was clipped by 3 bases and J by 8 bases; unmatched bases: 17. The CDR3 region is CATSDGTGTVLPEEAFF. The CDR3 DNA follows: TGTGCCACCAGTGATGGAACCGGGACAGTGCTTCCCGAAGAAGCTTTCTTT.

This clone was observed a single time. The V gene is TRBV5-1, the J gene TRBJ2-7; weak D call: TRBD2 (7 bases). Looked up from germline, CDR1 is SGHRS and CDR2 is YFSETQ. The germline V and J ends were trimmed by 4 bases and 2 bases, with 13 bases remaining between them. CDR3 length: 14 residues. CDR3 residues: CASSEGGDPYEQYF. The CDR3 nucleotides read TGCGCCAGCAGCGAAGGGGGGGACCCCTACGAGCAGTACTTC.

This chain's CDR3 is CASSFGQGYQETQYF. CDR3 nucleotide sequence: TGTGCCAGCAGCTTTGGACAGGGCTATCAAGAGACCCAGTACTTC. The rearrangement uses TRBV7-7 and TRBJ2-5, with 8 bases lining up with TRBD1. The CDR3 covers 15 residues. V trimming: 3 bases; J trimming: 2 bases; junction bases outside the gene matches: 5. Germline V lookup: CDR1 SSHAT, CDR2 FNYEAQ (reference sequence).

V usage is TRBV24-1 and J usage is TRBJ1-2; D is uncertain. There are 12 residues in the CDR3. The V and J ends lost 8 bases and 1 base respectively, with 7 bases between them. CDR1 KGHDR and CDR2 SFDVKD come from the germline V gene. The CDR3 sequence is CATITDNYGYTF. The CDR3 DNA is TGTGCCACCATTACAGATAACTATGGCTACACCTTC.

The chain has TRBV6-5 and TRBJ2-1; D remains unclear. The CDR3 spans 13 residues. Germline V gene data show CDR1 as MNHEY and CDR2 as SVGAGI. The V gene lost 0 bases and the J gene lost 8 bases, with 8 bases spanning the gap. DNA for the CDR3: TGTGCCAGCAGTTACTCCCGGAGTGATGAGCAGTTCTTC. Amino acid sequence: CASSYSRSDEQFF.